This is a list of T cell receptor beta chains from one sample in a study of CD8 T cells in ankylosing spondylitis. MiXCR, applied by TCRdb to the 5' RACE reads, yields one record per CDR3 protein. The sample has about 170,000 distinct CDR3 sequences, around 18% seen once. Sequencing was performed on blood, either unsorted or a sorted T cell fraction (not recorded which). The receptors derive from a male donor with ankylosing spondylitis or in good health (not recorded which). Both conserved end residues are part of each CDR3. The order of the fields is V gene, D gene, clone size, J gene, CDR3 DNA, CDR3 protein. D genes are given only for firm matches. Expanded clones are given a class, and other clones once, few, many or no size at all.

v_call: TRBV12-3/TRBV12-4; d_call: -; clone_size: -; j_call: TRBJ2-2; cdr3_nt: TGTGCCAGCAGTTTAGGGCAGCTCACCGGGGAGCTGTTTTTT; cdr3_aa: CASSLGQLTGELFF
v_call: TRBV2; d_call: TRBD2; clone_size: -; j_call: TRBJ2-3; cdr3_nt: TGTGCCAGCAGTATAGCGGGGCCCACAGATACGCAGTATTTT; cdr3_aa: CASSIAGPTDTQYF
v_call: TRBV5-1; d_call: TRBD1; clone_size: many; j_call: TRBJ2-7; cdr3_nt: TGCGCCAGCAGCGGACAGGGGGCGGTCCACGAGCAGTACTTC; cdr3_aa: CASSGQGAVHEQYF
v_call: TRBV13; d_call: -; clone_size: -; j_call: TRBJ2-7; cdr3_nt: TGTGCCAGCAGACCCAGGCCGATCGACGAGCAGTACTTC; cdr3_aa: CASRPRPIDEQYF
v_call: TRBV4-1; d_call: TRBD2; clone_size: many; j_call: TRBJ2-2; cdr3_nt: TGCGCCAGTCAGGCCTCGGGACTAGCGGGAGCGGTGGAGCTGTTTTTT; cdr3_aa: CASQASGLAGAVELFF
v_call: TRBV6-2/TRBV6-3; d_call: -; clone_size: -; j_call: TRBJ1-1; cdr3_nt: TGTGCCAGCAGGGTCGATCAGTCCATGGCTTTCTTT; cdr3_aa: CASRVDQSMAFF
v_call: TRBV5-1; d_call: -; clone_size: many; j_call: TRBJ1-1; cdr3_nt: TGCGCCAGCAGCGCGGACAACAAGTACACTGAAGCTTTCTTT; cdr3_aa: CASSADNKYTEAFF
v_call: TRBV4-1; d_call: -; clone_size: few; j_call: TRBJ2-1; cdr3_nt: TGCGCCAGCAGCCAAGCTAGCGCGATCTACAATGAGCAGTTCTTC; cdr3_aa: CASSQASAIYNEQFF
v_call: TRBV28; d_call: TRBD1; clone_size: -; j_call: TRBJ1-5; cdr3_nt: TGTGCCAGCAAAACCGGGACAGAAAAATCCCAGCATTTT; cdr3_aa: CASKTGTEKSQHF
v_call: TRBV7-8; d_call: -; clone_size: -; j_call: TRBJ2-3; cdr3_nt: TGTGCCAGCAGCTTGGGTTTAGGGACAAACACAGATACGCAGTATTTT; cdr3_aa: CASSLGLGTNTDTQYF
v_call: TRBV3-1; d_call: -; clone_size: many; j_call: TRBJ1-1; cdr3_nt: TGTGCCAGCATCAGCGACGGGGATAGGGCTTTCTTT; cdr3_aa: CASISDGDRAFF
v_call: TRBV28; d_call: -; clone_size: many; j_call: TRBJ2-7; cdr3_nt: TGTGCCAGCAGTTTTGTGGGGGAGCAGTACTTC; cdr3_aa: CASSFVGEQYF
v_call: TRBV5-1; d_call: TRBD2; clone_size: many; j_call: TRBJ2-7; cdr3_nt: TGCGCCAGCAGCTTGCGACTAGCGGGGGACTACGAGCAGTACTTC; cdr3_aa: CASSLRLAGDYEQYF
v_call: TRBV6-5; d_call: -; clone_size: many; j_call: TRBJ1-1; cdr3_nt: TGTGCCAGCAGTTACATCCGGCCTGGGACTGAAGCTTTCTTT; cdr3_aa: CASSYIRPGTEAFF
v_call: TRBV19; d_call: -; clone_size: -; j_call: TRBJ2-3; cdr3_nt: TGTGCCAGTAGTATGGACAGAGATACGCAGTATTTT; cdr3_aa: CASSMDRDTQYF
v_call: TRBV12-3/TRBV12-4; d_call: TRBD1; clone_size: few; j_call: TRBJ2-2; cdr3_nt: TGTGCCAGCAGTTTCTCTACAGGGGGATCCGGGGAGCTGTTTTTT; cdr3_aa: CASSFSTGGSGELFF
v_call: TRBV19; d_call: TRBD2; clone_size: -; j_call: TRBJ2-1; cdr3_nt: TGTGCCAGTACCAGACTAGCGGGAGAGGACAATGAGCAGTTCTTC; cdr3_aa: CASTRLAGEDNEQFF
v_call: TRBV5-6; d_call: -; clone_size: -; j_call: TRBJ1-5; cdr3_nt: TGTGCCAGCAGCTTCCGACCAGGTTTTAGTAATCAGCCCCAGCATTTT; cdr3_aa: CASSFRPGFSNQPQHF
v_call: TRBV9; d_call: -; clone_size: -; j_call: TRBJ2-2; cdr3_nt: TGTGCCAGCAGCGTAGATGGATTACAGACCGGGGAGCTGTTTTTT; cdr3_aa: CASSVDGLQTGELFF
v_call: TRBV7-9; d_call: TRBD1; clone_size: -; j_call: TRBJ2-2; cdr3_nt: TGTGCCAGCAGCATCTCAGGGGGCGGGGAGCTGTTTTTT; cdr3_aa: CASSISGGGELFF
v_call: TRBV27; d_call: -; clone_size: many; j_call: TRBJ2-5; cdr3_nt: TGTGCCAGCAGTCTCAGACAGTCCCAAGAGACCCAGTACTTC; cdr3_aa: CASSLRQSQETQYF
v_call: TRBV13; d_call: -; clone_size: -; j_call: TRBJ1-3; cdr3_nt: TGTGCCAGCAGCTTACCAGGGACTGGAAACACCATATATTTT; cdr3_aa: CASSLPGTGNTIYF